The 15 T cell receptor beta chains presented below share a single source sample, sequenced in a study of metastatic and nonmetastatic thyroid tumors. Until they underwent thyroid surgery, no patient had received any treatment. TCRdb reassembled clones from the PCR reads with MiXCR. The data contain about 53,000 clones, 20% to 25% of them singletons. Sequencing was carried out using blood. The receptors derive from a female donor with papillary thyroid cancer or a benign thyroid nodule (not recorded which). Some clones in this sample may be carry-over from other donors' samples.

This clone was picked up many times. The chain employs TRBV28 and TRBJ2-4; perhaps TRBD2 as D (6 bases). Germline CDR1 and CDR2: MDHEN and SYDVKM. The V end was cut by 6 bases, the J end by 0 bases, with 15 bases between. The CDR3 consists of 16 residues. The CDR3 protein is CASSSGVTVAKNIQYF. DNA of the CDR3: TGTGCCAGCAGCTCGGGGGTGACCGTAGCCAAAAACATTCAGTACTTC. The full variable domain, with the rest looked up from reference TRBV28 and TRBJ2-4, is DVKVTQSSRYLVKRTGEKVFLECVQDMDHENMFWYRQDPGLGLRLIYFSYDVKMKEKGDIPEGYSVSREKKERFSLILESASTNQTSMYLCASSSGVTVAKNIQYFGAGTRLSVL.

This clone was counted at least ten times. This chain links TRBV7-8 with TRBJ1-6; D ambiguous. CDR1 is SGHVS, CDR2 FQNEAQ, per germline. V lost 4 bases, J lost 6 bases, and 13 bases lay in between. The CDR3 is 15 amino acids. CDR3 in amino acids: CASSSKRATNSPLHF. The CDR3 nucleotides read TGTGCCAGCAGCTCCAAAAGGGCTACTAATTCACCCCTCCACTTT. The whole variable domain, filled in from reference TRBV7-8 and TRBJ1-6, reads GAGVSQSPRYKVAKRGQDVALRCDPISGHVSLFWYQQALGQGPEFLTYFQNEAQLDKSGLPSDRFFAERPEGSVSTLKIQRTQQEDSAVYLCASSSKRATNSPLHFGNGTRLTVT.

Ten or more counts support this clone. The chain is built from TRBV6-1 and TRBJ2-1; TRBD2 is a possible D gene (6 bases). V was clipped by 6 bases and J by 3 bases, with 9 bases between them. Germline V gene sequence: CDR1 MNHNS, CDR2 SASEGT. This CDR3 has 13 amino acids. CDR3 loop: CASSGGIYNEQFF. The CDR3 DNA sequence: TGTGCCAGCAGCGGCGGGATCTACAATGAGCAGTTCTTC.

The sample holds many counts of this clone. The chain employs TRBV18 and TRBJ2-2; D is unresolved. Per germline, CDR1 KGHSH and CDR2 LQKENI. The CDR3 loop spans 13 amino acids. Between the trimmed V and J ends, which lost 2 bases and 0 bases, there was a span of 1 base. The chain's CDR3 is CASSPANTGELFF. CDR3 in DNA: TGTGCCAGCTCACCAGCGAACACCGGGGAGCTGTTTTTT.

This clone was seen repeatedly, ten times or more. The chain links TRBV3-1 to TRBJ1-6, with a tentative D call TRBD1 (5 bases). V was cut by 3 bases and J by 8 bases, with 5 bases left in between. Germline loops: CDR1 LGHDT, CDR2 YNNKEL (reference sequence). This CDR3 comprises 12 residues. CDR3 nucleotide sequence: TGTGCCAGCAGCCAGGGGCATTCACCCCTCCACTTT. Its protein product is CASSQGHSPLHF.

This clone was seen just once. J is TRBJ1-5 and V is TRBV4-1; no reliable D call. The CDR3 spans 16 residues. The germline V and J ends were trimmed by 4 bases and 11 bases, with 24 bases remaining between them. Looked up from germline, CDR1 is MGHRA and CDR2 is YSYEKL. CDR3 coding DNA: TGCGCCAGCAGCCGAGTGCCAGGTCCCGGCGGCACGGCCCAGCATTTT. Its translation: CASSRVPGPGGTAQHF.

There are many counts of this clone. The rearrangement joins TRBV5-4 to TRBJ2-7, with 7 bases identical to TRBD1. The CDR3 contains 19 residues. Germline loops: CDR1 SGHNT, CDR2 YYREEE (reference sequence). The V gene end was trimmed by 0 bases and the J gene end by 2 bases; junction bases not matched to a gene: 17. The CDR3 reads CASSLAEEDRNRLAYEQYF. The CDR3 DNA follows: TGTGCCAGCAGCTTGGCCGAAGAGGACAGGAACCGATTAGCCTACGAGCAGTACTTC.

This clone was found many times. The CDR3 region is CASSLSGKSYEQYF. The CDR3 nucleotides read TGCGCCAGCAGCTTGTCAGGGAAATCCTACGAGCAGTACTTC. The genes are TRBV5-1 and TRBJ2-7; possible D gene TRBD1, 5 bases. V was pared by 1 base and J by 1 base, with 9 bases between. Germline V gives CDR1 SGHRS, CDR2 YFSETQ. The CDR3 has 14 residues.

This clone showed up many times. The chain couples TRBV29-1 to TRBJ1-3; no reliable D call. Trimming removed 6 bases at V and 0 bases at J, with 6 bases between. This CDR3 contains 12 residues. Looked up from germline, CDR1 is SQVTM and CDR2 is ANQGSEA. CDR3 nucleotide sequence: TGCAGCGTCGCTAGCTCTGGAAACACCATATATTTT. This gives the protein CSVASSGNTIYF.

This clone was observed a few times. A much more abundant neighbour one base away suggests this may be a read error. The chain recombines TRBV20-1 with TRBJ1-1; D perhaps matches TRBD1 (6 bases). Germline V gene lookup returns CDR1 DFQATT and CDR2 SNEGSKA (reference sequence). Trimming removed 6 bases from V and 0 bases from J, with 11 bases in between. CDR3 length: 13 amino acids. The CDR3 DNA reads TGCAGTGCCCTTCGGACAGTGAACACTGAAGCTTTCTTT. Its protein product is CSALRTVNTEAFF.

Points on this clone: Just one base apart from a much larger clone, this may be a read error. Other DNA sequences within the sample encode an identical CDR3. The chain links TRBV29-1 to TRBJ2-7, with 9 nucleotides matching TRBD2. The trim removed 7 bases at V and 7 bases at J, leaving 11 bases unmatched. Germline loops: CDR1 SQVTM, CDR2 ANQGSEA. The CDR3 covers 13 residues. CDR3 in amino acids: CSATSGEAGEQYF. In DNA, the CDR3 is TGCAGCGCGACTAGCGGTGAGGCTGGGGAGCAGTACTTC.

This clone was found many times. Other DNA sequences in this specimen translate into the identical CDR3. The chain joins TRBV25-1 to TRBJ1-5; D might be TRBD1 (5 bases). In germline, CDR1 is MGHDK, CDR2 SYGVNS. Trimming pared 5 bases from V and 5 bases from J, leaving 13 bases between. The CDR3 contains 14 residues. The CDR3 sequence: CASSRGGWDQPQHF. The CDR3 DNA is TGTGCCAGCAGTCGGGGGGGTTGGGATCAGCCCCAGCATTTT.

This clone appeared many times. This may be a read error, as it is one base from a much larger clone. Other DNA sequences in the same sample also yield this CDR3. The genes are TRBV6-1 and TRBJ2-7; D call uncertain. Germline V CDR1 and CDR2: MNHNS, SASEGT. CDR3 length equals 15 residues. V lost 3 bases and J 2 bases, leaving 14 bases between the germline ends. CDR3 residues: CASSDTRSHPYEQYF. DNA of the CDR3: TGTGCCAGCAGTGATACCCGTTCTCACCCCTACGAGCAGTACTTC.

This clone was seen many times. The CDR3 region has the DNA TGCGCCAGCAGCTTGGTGGTCGGACTAGCGGGAGGAAACGAGCAGTACTTC. It codes for CASSLVVGLAGGNEQYF. The rearrangement uses TRBV5-1 and TRBJ2-7; 14 bases fit TRBD2. Germline loops: CDR1 SGHRS, CDR2 YFSETQ. The junction had 7 bases not matched to a gene; V was cut back by 0 bases and J by 5 bases. The CDR3 length is 17 residues.

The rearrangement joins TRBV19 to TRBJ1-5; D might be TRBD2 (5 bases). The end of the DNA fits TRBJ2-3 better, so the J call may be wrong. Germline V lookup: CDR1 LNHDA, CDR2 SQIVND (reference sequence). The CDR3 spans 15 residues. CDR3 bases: TGTGCCAGTAGTTCCCGCCCGGAGGTCAATCAGCCCCAGTATTTT. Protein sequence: CASSSRPEVNQPQYF.